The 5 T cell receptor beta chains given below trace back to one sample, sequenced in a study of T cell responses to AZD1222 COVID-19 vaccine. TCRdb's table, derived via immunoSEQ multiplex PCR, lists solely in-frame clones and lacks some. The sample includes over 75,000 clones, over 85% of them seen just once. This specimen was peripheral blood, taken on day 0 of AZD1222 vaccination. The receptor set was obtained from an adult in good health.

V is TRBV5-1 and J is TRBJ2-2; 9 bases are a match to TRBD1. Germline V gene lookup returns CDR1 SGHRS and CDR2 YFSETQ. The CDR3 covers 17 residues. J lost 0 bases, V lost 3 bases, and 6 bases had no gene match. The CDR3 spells CASSWNRGLANTGELFF. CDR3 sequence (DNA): TGCGCCAGCAGCTGGAACAGGGGGCTCGCGAACACCGGGGAGCTGTTTTTT.

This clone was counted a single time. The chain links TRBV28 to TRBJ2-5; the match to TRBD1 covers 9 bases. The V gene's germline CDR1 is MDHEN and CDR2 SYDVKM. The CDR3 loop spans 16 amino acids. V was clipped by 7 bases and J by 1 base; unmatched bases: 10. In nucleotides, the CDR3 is TGTGCCAGCACTATTTCCGGGACAGGGTTCCAAGAGACCCAGTACTTC. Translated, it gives CASTISGTGFQETQYF.

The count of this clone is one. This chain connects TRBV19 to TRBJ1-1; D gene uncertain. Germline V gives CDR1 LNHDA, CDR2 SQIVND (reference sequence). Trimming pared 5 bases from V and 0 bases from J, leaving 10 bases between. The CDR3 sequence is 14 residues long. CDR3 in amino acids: CASSGRMLNTEAFF. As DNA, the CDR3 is TGTGCCAGTAGTGGCAGGATGTTGAACACTGAAGCTTTCTTT.

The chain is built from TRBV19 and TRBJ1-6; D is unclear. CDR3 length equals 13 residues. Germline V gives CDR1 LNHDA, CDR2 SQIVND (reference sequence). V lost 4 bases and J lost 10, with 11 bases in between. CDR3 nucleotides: TGTGCCAGTAGTACCGACCTTCGATCACCCCTCCACTTT. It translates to CASSTDLRSPLHF.

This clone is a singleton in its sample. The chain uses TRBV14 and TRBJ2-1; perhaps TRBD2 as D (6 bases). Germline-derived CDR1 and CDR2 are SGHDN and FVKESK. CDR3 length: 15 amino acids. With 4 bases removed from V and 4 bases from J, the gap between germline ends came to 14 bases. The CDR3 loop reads CASSRSEDYYNEQFF. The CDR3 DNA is TGTGCCAGCAGCCGCAGCGAGGACTATTACAATGAGCAGTTCTTC.